The 29 T cell receptor beta chains below all came from one sample that was sequenced in a study of T cell responses to AZD1222 COVID-19 vaccine. The repertoire was sequenced with immunoSEQ multiplex PCR; TCRdb's copy has only in-frame clones and lacks some. This table holds 120,000 or so clones, approximately 84% found once. The sample in question was peripheral blood, obtained on day 0 of AZD1222 vaccination. The receptors here all came from an adult in good health.

The CDR3 region is CASSLRFGELFF. The DNA for the CDR3 is TGTGCCAGCAGCCTTAGGTTCGGGGAGCTGTTTTTT. J is TRBJ2-2 and V is TRBV27; D is ambiguous. Germline V gene sequence: CDR1 MNHEY, CDR2 SMNVEV (reference sequence). This CDR3 region has 12 residues. V lost 6 bases and J lost 7, with 9 bases in between.

This clone was picked up one time. V gene TRBV10-3 combines with J gene TRBJ2-1; D gene unclear. The V end lost 10 bases, the J end lost 3 bases, and 13 bases lay between the germline ends. The CDR3 is made up of 13 amino acids. Per the germline V gene, CDR1 is ENHRY and CDR2 is SYGVKD. This CDR3 reads CATLWPGYNEQFF. The CDR3 nucleotides are TGTGCCACCCTGTGGCCCGGCTACAATGAGCAGTTCTTC.

V and J are TRBV28 and TRBJ1-2; the D gene is possibly TRBD1 (5 bases). Germline CDR1 reads MDHEN; CDR2 reads SYDVKM. V shed 3 bases and J shed 1 base, with 15 bases lying between them. This CDR3 contains 16 residues. The chain's CDR3 is CASSFPRAGYNYGYTF. CDR3 in DNA: TGTGCCAGCAGTTTTCCCAGGGCGGGGTATAACTATGGCTACACCTTC.

The chain couples TRBV11-2 to TRBJ2-7, with D possibly being TRBD1 or TRBD2 (5 bases each). This CDR3 spans 16 amino acids. CDR1 and CDR2 (germline): SGHAT, FQNNGV. Trimming stripped 3 bases from V and 6 bases from J, with 21 bases between. In DNA form, the CDR3 reads TGTGCCAGCAGCTTGACCGGGACCCCGTTCATCGGCGAGCAGTACTTC. It encodes CASSLTGTPFIGEQYF. Full variable domain (missing parts from reference TRBV11-2 and TRBJ2-7): EAGVAQSPRYKIIEKRQSVAFWCNPISGHATLYWYQQILGQGPKLLIQFQNNGVVDDSQLPKDRFSAERLKGVDSTLKIQPAKLEDSAVYLCASSLTGTPFIGEQYFGPGTRLTVT.

The chain recombines TRBV10-3 with TRBJ2-7; D call uncertain. CDR3 length: 13 amino acids. CDR1 is ENHRY and CDR2 is SYGVKD in the germline V gene. Trimming left V 0 bases short and J 4 bases short, with 7 bases between. The CDR3 spells CAISESWGYEQYF. The CDR3 nucleotides are TGTGCCATCAGTGAGTCATGGGGTTACGAGCAGTACTTC.

CDR3 sequence reads: CASKGGGTDTQYF. The DNA of the CDR3 is TGTGCCAGCAAGGGGGGGGGCACAGATACGCAGTATTTT. The V call is TRBV2, the J call TRBJ2-3, with a possible D match to TRBD2 (7 bases). V was cut by 7 bases and J by 1 base, with 9 bases left in between. Germline-derived CDR1 and CDR2 are SNHLY and FYNNEI. The CDR3 is 13 amino acids.

The V gene is TRBV19, the J gene TRBJ1-5, with D possibly being TRBD1 (6 bases). V shed 7 bases and J shed 0 bases, with 10 bases lying between them. In germline, CDR1 is LNHDA, CDR2 SQIVND (reference sequence). The CDR3 is made up of 14 amino acids. Here the CDR3 DNA reads TGTGCCAGTAATCGGGGACATAGCAATCAGCCCCAGCATTTT. Encoded protein: CASNRGHSNQPQHF.

The chain joins TRBV5-4 to TRBJ2-7; D is unresolved. Trimming pared 1 base from V and 5 bases from J, leaving 13 bases between. The CDR3 is 14 residues long. Per the germline V gene, CDR1 is SGHNT and CDR2 is YYREEE (reference sequence). The CDR3 loop reads CASSLSGPRNEQYF. The DNA for the CDR3 is TGTGCCAGCAGCTTGTCAGGACCTAGGAACGAGCAGTACTTC.

This chain connects TRBV2 to TRBJ2-2; D gene ambiguous. CDR1 and CDR2 (germline): SNHLY, FYNNEI. This CDR3 contains 13 residues. V lost 6 bases to trimming and J lost 6 bases, with 11 bases between them. CDR3 in DNA: TGTGCCAGCAGGGGTCTAGAGTCCGGGGAGCTGTTTTTT. Protein product: CASRGLESGELFF.

The CDR3 DNA reads as TGTGCCACCAGTGATCAACCTCCTCGGAGCTCCTACAATGAGCAGTTCTTC. This gives the protein CATSDQPPRSSYNEQFF. The genes are TRBV24-1 and TRBJ2-1; D remains ambiguous. The CDR3 consists of 17 residues. Germline lookup yields CDR1 KGHDR and CDR2 SFDVKD. V was clipped by 3 bases and J by 0 bases, with 14 bases between them.

The CDR3 DNA sequence: TGTGCCAGCAGCCAGGGGACTACCCAGCCCCAGCATTTT. This encodes CASSQGTTQPQHF. The genes are TRBV6-1 and TRBJ1-5, with TRBD1 as a possible D gene (6 bases). The germline V gene encodes CDR1 MNHNS and CDR2 SASEGT. The CDR3 is made up of 13 amino acids. V was pared by 6 bases and J by 7 bases, with 13 bases between.

The chain is built from TRBV28 and TRBJ2-3; TRBD1 matches at 9 bases. The CDR3 sequence is 16 residues long. V shed 3 bases and J 6 bases; nucleotides not matched to a gene: 10. Germline V lookup: CDR1 MDHEN, CDR2 SYDVKM. The CDR3 DNA follows: TGTGCCAGCAGTTTCCCCCCGGGACAGGGAATGGATACGCAGTATTTT. It is translated as CASSFPPGQGMDTQYF. Using reference TRBV28 and TRBJ2-3 for the parts outside the CDR3, the full variable domain is DVKVTQSSRYLVKRTGEKVFLECVQDMDHENMFWYRQDPGLGLRLIYFSYDVKMKEKGDIPEGYSVSREKKERFSLILESASTNQTSMYLCASSFPPGQGMDTQYFGPGTRLTVL.

The V gene is TRBV6-2 or TRBV6-3, the J gene TRBJ2-7; D gene ambiguous. In germline, CDR1 is MNHEY, CDR2 SVGEGT. This CDR3 contains 15 residues. The V and J ends lost 2 bases and 6 bases respectively, with 17 bases between them. The CDR3 is CASSYVVGAYPEQYF. The CDR3 DNA sequence: TGTGCCAGCAGTTACGTAGTAGGAGCCTACCCCGAGCAGTACTTC.

V gene TRBV4-2 combines with J gene TRBJ2-1; D unclear. Trimming pared 0 bases from V and 8 bases from J, leaving 14 bases between. Germline loops: CDR1 LGHNA, CDR2 YNFKEQ. The CDR3 sequence is 15 residues long. The CDR3 here is CASSQERTGWHEQFF. The CDR3 coding sequence is TGTGCCAGCAGCCAAGAAAGAACCGGTTGGCATGAGCAGTTCTTC.

This chain uses TRBV6-5 with TRBJ2-2; unclear D gene. The germline CDR1 and CDR2 sequences are MNHEY and SVGAGI. The CDR3 length is 12 residues. V lost 11 bases and J lost 0, with 7 bases in between. This CDR3 reads CAGRSNTGELFF. CDR3 bases: TGTGCCGGTCGGTCGAACACCGGGGAGCTGTTTTTT.

The chain employs TRBV5-1 and TRBJ2-2, with a tentative D call TRBD2 (5 bases). Germline assignment: CDR1 SGHRS and CDR2 YFSETQ. The CDR3 has 15 residues. Trimming removed 4 bases at V and 1 base at J, with 11 bases between. The DNA of the CDR3 is TGCGCCAGCAGCGTACCAAGCGGGAACACCGGGGAGCTGTTTTTT. Residues: CASSVPSGNTGELFF.

The J gene is TRBJ1-5, the V gene TRBV28, with no clear D. V was trimmed by 4 bases and J by 6 bases, leaving 10 bases between them. This CDR3 is built from 13 residues. The germline CDR1 and CDR2 sequences are MDHEN and SYDVKM. The CDR3 nucleotides read TGTGCCAGCAGTTCCTCGGAAGGTCAGCCCCAGCATTTT. It specifies CASSSSEGQPQHF.

The rearrangement joins TRBV18 to TRBJ2-6; no clear D gene. The CDR3 has 14 residues. Germline V gene sequence: CDR1 KGHSH, CDR2 LQKENI. The V and J ends lost 5 bases and 0 bases respectively, with 5 bases between them. This chain's CDR3 is CASSDNSGANVLTF. For the CDR3, the DNA is TGTGCCAGCTCAGACAACTCTGGGGCCAACGTCCTGACTTTC.

The chain employs TRBV4-1 and TRBJ1-2; no clear D gene. Germline V lookup: CDR1 MGHRA, CDR2 YSYEKL. The CDR3 is made up of 13 amino acids. V gave up 3 bases and J gave up 5 bases, with 10 bases separating them. CDR3 sequence (DNA): TGCGCCAGCAGCCAGCCTCCGGCGTATGGCTACACCTTC. Amino acids: CASSQPPAYGYTF.

This chain joins TRBV7-2 and TRBJ2-3; the D gene is possibly TRBD2 (5 bases). Germline V lookup: CDR1 SGHTA, CDR2 FQGNSA. The CDR3 is 17 residues long. V was trimmed by 1 base and J by 0 bases, leaving 14 bases between them. As DNA, the CDR3 is TGTGCCAGCAGCTTAGGGAGAGGAGGCCTAAGCACAGATACGCAGTATTTT. This translates into CASSLGRGGLSTDTQYF.

The rearrangement uses TRBV5-1 and TRBJ2-7; 9 nucleotides agree with TRBD1. The CDR3 is 15 residues long. The V segment lost 0 bases and the J segment 4 bases; nucleotides outside the gene matches: 5. CDR1 and CDR2 from the germline V gene are SGHRS and YFSETQ. The CDR3 sequence: CASSLDPGQGYEQYF. The CDR3 nucleotides read TGCGCCAGCAGCTTGGACCCGGGACAGGGATACGAGCAGTACTTC.

The chain employs TRBV5-1 and TRBJ2-5; possible D gene TRBD2, 7 bases. The germline gives CDR1 SGHRS, CDR2 YFSETQ. V lost 1 base and J 5 bases, leaving 21 bases between the germline ends. The CDR3 length is 17 residues. CDR3 loop: CASSLRPKGRGGETQYF. The CDR3 region has the DNA TGCGCCAGCAGCTTGAGGCCTAAGGGCAGGGGAGGGGAGACCCAGTACTTC.

The rearrangement uses TRBV28 and TRBJ1-2, with a tentative D call TRBD1 (5 bases). The ends were cut back, 5 bases at V and 6 bases at J, with 13 bases in the middle. CDR3 length: 13 amino acids. The germline V gene has CDR1 MDHEN and CDR2 SYDVKM. This chain's CDR3 is CASSPGLGHGYTF. The CDR3 DNA reads TGTGCCAGCAGTCCCGGGCTGGGGCATGGCTACACCTTC.

The chain has TRBV28 and TRBJ2-2; D remains ambiguous. The V end was cut by 6 bases, the J end by 0 bases, with 8 bases between. Germline V gene sequence: CDR1 MDHEN, CDR2 SYDVKM. This CDR3 is 14 amino acids long. CDR3 nucleotides: TGTGCCAGCAGGGGCAACGCGAACACCGGGGAGCTGTTTTTT. It translates to CASRGNANTGELFF.

This rearrangement joins TRBV20-1 to TRBJ2-7; tentative D call: TRBD2 (5 bases). Germline loops: CDR1 DFQATT, CDR2 SNEGSKA (reference sequence). V lost 6 bases and J 3 bases, leaving 9 bases between the germline ends. CDR3 size: 11 residues. This CDR3 reads CSAPEGYEQYF. CDR3 bases: TGCAGTGCGCCTGAGGGCTACGAGCAGTACTTC.

This sequence joins TRBV9 and TRBJ2-1; TRBD2 matches 10 bases. CDR1 and CDR2 (germline): SGDLS, YYNGEE. This CDR3 has 17 residues. Trimming cost V 0 bases and J 6 bases; bases outside gene matches: 9. CDR3 protein: CASSVAEGSGRSNEQFF. CDR3 in DNA: TGTGCCAGCAGCGTAGCTGAAGGTAGCGGGAGGTCCAATGAGCAGTTCTTC.

J is TRBJ1-5 and V is TRBV24-1; D remains unclear. CDR1 is KGHDR, CDR2 SFDVKD, per germline. Trimming cost V 3 bases and J 2 bases, with 10 bases left between them. The CDR3 covers 15 residues. CDR3 coding DNA: TGTGCCACCAGTGATCCCGCCACAGGCAATCAGCCCCAGCATTTT. Amino acids: CATSDPATGNQPQHF.

V gene TRBV4-3 combines with J gene TRBJ2-4; possible D gene TRBD2, 6 bases. CDR1 is LGHNA, CDR2 YSLEER, per germline. The CDR3 contains 20 residues. V was pared by 5 bases and J by 0 bases, with 26 bases between. CDR3 residues: CASSGKEQAGGVLAKNIQYF. For the CDR3, the DNA is TGCGCCAGCAGCGGAAAAGAACAGGCCGGGGGAGTACTAGCCAAAAACATTCAGTACTTC.

This rearrangement joins TRBV9 to TRBJ2-2; D gene ambiguous. The CDR3 covers 13 residues. The V end was cut by 0 bases, the J end by 4 bases, with 4 bases between. Germline CDR1 reads SGDLS; CDR2 reads YYNGEE. In DNA, the CDR3 is TGTGCCAGCAGCGTAGCTCCCACCGGGGAGCTGTTTTTT. As protein: CASSVAPTGELFF.